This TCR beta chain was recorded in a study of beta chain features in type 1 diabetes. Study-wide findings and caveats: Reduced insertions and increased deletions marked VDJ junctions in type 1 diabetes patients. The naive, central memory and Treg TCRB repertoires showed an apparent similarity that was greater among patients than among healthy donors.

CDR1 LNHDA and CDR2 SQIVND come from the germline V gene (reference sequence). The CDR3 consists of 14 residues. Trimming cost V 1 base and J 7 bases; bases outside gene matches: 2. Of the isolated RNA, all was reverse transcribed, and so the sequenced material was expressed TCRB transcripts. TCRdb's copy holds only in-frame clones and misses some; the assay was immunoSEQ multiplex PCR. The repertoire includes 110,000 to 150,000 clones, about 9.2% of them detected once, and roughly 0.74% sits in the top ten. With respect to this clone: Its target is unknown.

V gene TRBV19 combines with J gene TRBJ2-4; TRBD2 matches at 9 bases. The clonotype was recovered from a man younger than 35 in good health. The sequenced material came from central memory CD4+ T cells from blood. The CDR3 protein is CASSIGLAGNIQYF. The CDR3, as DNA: TGTGCCAGTAGTATAGGGCTAGCGGGGAACATTCAGTACTTC.